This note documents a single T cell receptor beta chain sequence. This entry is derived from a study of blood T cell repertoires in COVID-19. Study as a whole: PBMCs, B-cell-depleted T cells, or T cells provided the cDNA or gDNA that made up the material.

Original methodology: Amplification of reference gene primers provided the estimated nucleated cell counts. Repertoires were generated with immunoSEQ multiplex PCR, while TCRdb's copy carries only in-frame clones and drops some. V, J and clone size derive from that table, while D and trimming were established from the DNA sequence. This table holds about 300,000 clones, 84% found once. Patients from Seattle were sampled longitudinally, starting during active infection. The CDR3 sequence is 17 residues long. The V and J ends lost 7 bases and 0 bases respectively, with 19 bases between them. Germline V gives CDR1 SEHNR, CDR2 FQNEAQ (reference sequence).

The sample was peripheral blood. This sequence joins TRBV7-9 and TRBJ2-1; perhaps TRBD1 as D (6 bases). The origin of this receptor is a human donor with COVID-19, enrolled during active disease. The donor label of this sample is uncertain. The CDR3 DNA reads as TGTGCCAGCACCTCCCCCACGCAGGGGTTCTCCTACAATGAGCAGTTCTTC. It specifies CASTSPTQGFSYNEQFF.